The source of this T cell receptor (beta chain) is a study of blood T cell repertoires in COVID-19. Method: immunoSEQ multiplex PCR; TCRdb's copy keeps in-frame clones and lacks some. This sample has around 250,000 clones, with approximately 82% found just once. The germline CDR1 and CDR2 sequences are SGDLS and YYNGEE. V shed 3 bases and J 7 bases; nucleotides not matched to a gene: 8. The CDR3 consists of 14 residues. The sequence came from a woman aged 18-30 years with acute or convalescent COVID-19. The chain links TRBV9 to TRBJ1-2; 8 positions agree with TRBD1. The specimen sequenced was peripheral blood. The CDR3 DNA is TGTGCCAGCAGCGAGTCAGGGGGCGCGGGTGGCTACACCTTC. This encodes CASSESGGAGGYTF.